This TCR beta chain was sequenced for a study of OX40 agonist ivuxolimab in advanced cancers. Study-level information: Patients undergoing dose escalation presented with hepatocellular carcinoma, melanoma, renal cell or head and neck cancer. Eligibility admitted prior anti-PD-1, anti-PD-L1 or anti-CTLA-4 therapy; roughly 40% had some.

The CDR3 has 14 amino acids. Germline V lookup: CDR1 SGDLS, CDR2 YYNGEE. V lost 3 bases, J lost 2 bases, and 9 bases lay in between. On this clone: Its antigen is currently unknown.

Broader study findings: CD8+ T cells averaged more expanded clones than CD4+.

Some clones are missing from TCRdb's copy, which holds only in-frame ones; the method was immunoSEQ multiplex PCR. The sample holds about 20,000 clones, around 80% seen once. The chain has TRBV9 and TRBJ1-5, with a tentative D call TRBD1 (5 bases). The specimen was CD4+ or CD8+ T cells sorted from blood, collected in a trial of the OX40 agonist ivuxolimab. This receptor was taken from an adult with an advanced solid tumor such as melanoma, head and neck, liver or kidney cancer. Here the CDR3 reads CASSGGEGNQPQHF. In DNA, the CDR3 is TGTGCCAGCAGCGGGGGGGAGGGCAATCAGCCCCAGCATTTT.